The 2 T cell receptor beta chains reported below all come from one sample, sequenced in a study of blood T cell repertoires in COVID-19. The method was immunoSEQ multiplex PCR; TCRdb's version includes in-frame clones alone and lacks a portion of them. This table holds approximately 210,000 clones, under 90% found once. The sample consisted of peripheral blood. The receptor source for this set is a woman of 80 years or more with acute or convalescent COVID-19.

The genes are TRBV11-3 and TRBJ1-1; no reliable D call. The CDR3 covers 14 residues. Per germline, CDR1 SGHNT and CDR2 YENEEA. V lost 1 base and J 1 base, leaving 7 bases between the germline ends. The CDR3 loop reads CASSLAPSNTEAFF. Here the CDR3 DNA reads TGTGCCAGCAGCTTAGCCCCTTCGAACACTGAAGCTTTCTTT.

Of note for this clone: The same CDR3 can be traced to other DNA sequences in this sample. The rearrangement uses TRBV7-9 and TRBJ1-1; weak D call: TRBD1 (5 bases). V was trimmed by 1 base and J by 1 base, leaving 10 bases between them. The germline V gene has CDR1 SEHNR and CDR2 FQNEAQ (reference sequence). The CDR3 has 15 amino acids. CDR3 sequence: CASSLGQGGNTEAFF. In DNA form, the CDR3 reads TGTGCCAGCAGCTTAGGGCAGGGCGGGAACACTGAAGCTTTCTTT.